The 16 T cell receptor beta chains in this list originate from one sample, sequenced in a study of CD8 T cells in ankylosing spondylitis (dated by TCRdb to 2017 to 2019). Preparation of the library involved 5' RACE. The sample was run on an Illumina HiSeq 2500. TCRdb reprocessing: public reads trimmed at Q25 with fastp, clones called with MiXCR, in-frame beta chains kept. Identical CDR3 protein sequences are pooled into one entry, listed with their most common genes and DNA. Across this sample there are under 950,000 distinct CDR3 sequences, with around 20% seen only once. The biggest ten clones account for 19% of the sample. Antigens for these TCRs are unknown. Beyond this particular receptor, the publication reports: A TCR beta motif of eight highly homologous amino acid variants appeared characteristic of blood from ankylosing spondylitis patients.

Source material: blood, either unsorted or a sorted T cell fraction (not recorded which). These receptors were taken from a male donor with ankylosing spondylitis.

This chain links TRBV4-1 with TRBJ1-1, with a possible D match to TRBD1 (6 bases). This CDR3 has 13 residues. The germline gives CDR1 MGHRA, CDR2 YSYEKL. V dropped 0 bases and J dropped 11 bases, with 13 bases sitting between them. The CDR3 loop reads CASSQDNHREAFF. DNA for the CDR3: TGCGCCAGCAGCCAAGATAATCACAGGGAGGCTTTCTTT.

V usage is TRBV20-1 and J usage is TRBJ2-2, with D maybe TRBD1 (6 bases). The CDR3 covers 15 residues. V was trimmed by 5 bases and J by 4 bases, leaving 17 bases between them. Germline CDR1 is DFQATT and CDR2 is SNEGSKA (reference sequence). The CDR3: CSALVVGATTGELFF. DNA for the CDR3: TGCAGTGCTCTAGTGGTGGGGGCGACCACCGGGGAGCTGTTTTTT.

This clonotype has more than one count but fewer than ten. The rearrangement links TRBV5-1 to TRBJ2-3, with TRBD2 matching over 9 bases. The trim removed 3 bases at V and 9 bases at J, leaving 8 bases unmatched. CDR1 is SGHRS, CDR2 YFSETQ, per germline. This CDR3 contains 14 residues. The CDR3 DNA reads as TGCGCCAGCAGCTATAGCGGGGGTGAGGGAACGCAGTATTTT. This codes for CASSYSGGEGTQYF.

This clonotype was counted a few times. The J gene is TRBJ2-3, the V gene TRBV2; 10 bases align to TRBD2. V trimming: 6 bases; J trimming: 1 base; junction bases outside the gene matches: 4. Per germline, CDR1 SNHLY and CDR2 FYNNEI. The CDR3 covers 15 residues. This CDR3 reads CASRERGGGTDTQYF. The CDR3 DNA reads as TGTGCCAGCAGAGAGCGGGGGGGGGGCACAGATACGCAGTATTTT.

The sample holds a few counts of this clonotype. CDR3 in amino acids: CASSRGGKGQNYGYTF. The CDR3 DNA sequence: TGTGCCAGCAGCCGGGGAGGGAAGGGACAGAACTATGGCTACACCTTC. The chain is built from TRBV5-6 and TRBJ1-2, with 7 positions matching TRBD1. V was pared by 4 bases and J by 2 bases, with 11 bases of the junction left unmatched. This CDR3 has 16 residues. The germline gives CDR1 SGHDT, CDR2 YYEEEE. Full variable domain (rest looked up from reference TRBV5-6 and TRBJ1-2): DAGVTQSPTHLIKTRGQQVTLRCSPKSGHDTVSWYQQALGQGPQFIFQYYEEEERQRGNFPDRFSGHQFPNYSSELNVNALLLGDSALYLCASSRGGKGQNYGYTFGSGTRLTVV.

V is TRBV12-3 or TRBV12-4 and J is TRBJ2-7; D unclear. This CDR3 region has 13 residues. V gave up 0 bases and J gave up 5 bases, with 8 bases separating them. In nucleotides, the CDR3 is TGTGCCAGCAGTTTAGCGTCCCGAGACGAGCAGTACTTC. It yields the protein CASSLASRDEQYF.

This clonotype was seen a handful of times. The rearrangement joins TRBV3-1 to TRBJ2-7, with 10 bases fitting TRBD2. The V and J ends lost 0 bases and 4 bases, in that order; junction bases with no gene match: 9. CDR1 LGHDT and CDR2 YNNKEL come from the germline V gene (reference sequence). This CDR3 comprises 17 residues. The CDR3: CASSQDFPSGSFYEQYF. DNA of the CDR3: TGTGCCAGCAGCCAAGATTTCCCTAGCGGGAGTTTTTACGAGCAGTACTTC.

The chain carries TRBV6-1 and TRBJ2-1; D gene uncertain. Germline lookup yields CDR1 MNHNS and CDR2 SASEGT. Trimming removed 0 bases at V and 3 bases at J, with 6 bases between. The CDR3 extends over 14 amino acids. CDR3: CASSEAGRYNEQFF. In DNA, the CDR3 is TGTGCCAGCAGTGAAGCCGGGCGCTACAATGAGCAGTTCTTC.

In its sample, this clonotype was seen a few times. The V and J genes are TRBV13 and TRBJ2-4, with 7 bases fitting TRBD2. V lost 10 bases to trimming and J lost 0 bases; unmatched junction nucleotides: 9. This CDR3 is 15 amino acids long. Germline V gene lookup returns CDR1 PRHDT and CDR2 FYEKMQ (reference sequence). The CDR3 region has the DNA TGTGCCACTAGCGGACGAGAGGGAGCCAAAAACATTCAGTACTTC. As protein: CATSGREGAKNIQYF.

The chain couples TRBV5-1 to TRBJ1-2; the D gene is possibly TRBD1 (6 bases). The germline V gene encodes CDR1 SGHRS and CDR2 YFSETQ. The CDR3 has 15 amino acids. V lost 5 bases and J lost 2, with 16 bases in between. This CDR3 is CASRTGQIGNYGYTF. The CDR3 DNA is TGCGCCAGCAGGACAGGTCAAATAGGGAACTATGGCTACACCTTC.

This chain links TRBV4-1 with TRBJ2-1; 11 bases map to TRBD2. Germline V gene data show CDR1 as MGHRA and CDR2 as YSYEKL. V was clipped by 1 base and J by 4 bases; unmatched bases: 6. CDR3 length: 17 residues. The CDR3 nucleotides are TGCGCCAGCAGCCAAGTGGCTAGCGGGGGGAGTTACAATGAGCAGTTCTTC. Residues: CASSQVASGGSYNEQFF.

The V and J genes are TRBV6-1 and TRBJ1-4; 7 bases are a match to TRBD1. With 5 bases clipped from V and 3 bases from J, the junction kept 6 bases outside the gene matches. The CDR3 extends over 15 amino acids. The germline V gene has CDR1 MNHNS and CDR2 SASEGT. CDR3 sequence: CASSPGQASNEKLFF. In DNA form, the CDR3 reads TGTGCCAGCAGTCCAGGACAGGCTTCTAATGAAAAACTGTTTTTT.

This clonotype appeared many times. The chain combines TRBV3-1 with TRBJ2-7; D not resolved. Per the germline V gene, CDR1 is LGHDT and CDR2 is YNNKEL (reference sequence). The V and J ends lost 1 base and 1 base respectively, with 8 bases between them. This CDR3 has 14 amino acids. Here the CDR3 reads CASSQGTVSYEQYF. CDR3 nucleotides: TGTGCCAGCAGCCAAGGGACCGTTTCCTACGAGCAGTACTTC.

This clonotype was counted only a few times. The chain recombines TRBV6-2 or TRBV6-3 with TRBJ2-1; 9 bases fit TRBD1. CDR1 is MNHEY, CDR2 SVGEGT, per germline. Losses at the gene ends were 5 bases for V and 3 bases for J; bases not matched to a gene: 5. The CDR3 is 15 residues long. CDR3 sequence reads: CASSARDRDYNEQFF. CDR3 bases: TGTGCCAGCAGTGCCAGGGACAGGGACTACAATGAGCAGTTCTTC.

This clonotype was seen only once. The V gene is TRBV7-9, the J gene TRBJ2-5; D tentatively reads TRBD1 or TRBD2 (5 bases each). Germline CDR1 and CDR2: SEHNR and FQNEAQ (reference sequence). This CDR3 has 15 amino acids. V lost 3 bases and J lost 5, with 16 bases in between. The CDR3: CASSLAQGRRETQYF. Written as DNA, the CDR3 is TGTGCCAGCAGCTTGGCTCAGGGACGTCGGGAGACCCAGTACTTC.

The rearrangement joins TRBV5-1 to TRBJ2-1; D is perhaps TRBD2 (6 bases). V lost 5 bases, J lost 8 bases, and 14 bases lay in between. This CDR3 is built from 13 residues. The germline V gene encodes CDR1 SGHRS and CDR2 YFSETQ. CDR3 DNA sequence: TGCGCCAGCAGAGCTAAGCCGGGGGATGAGCAGTTCTTC. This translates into CASRAKPGDEQFF. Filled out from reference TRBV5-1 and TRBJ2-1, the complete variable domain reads KAGVTQTPRYLIKTRGQQVTLSCSPISGHRSVSWYQQTPGQGLQFLFEYFSETQRNKGNFPGRFSGRQFSNSRSEMNVSTLELGDSALYLCASRAKPGDEQFFGPGTRLTVL.